This T cell receptor (beta chain) was observed in a study of blood T cell repertoires in COVID-19. Germline lookup yields CDR1 MDHEN and CDR2 SYDVKM. The CDR3 spans 14 residues. Trimming pared 1 base from V and 3 bases from J, leaving 10 bases between. Allocation to cohorts depended on clinical history reported by the participants. In the source study's methods: Reference gene primer amplification in the assay estimated nucleated cell counts. Clones were sequenced by immunoSEQ multiplex PCR, and TCRdb holds only the in-frame ones, with some missing. The D gene and trimming were derived from the DNA, and the V and J assignments and clone size from that table. The sample records 110,000 to 150,000 clones, about nine tenths being singletons.

The TCR was taken from a man over 45 who had recovered from COVID-19. The sample comprised PBMCs or T cells enriched from blood (not recorded which). The V and J genes are TRBV28 and TRBJ2-7, with D possibly TRBD1 on 7 matching bases. The CDR3 region has the DNA TGTGCCAGCAGTTTATCAGGGGGGTTCTACGAGCAGTACTTC. It encodes CASSLSGGFYEQYF. The entire variable domain, with the rest obtained from reference TRBV28 and TRBJ2-7, is as follows: DVKVTQSSRYLVKRTGEKVFLECVQDMDHENMFWYRQDPGLGLRLIYFSYDVKMKEKGDIPEGYSVSREKKERFSLILESASTNQTSMYLCASSLSGGFYEQYFGPGTRLTVT.